This TCR beta chain was documented in a study of response to subunit inactivated influenza vaccine. Overall study results and limits: A suggestion made by the authors is that each seasonal influenza vaccination recruits few new T cells.

For this clonotype: What it recognizes is unknown.

TCRdb recomputed calls from the RT-PCR reads with MiXCR, one row per CDR3 protein. In the table there are some 500,000 distinct CDR3 sequences, 16% of which are singletons. V was shortened by 3 bases and J by 6 bases, with 12 bases between the two germline ends. Germline-derived CDR1 and CDR2 are GTSNPN and SVGIG (reference sequence). This CDR3 has 12 amino acids. This chain uses TRBV30 with TRBJ2-7; D remains unclear. Sample: CD4+ T cells sorted from PBMCs, taken roughly 24 months after vaccination. The TCR originated in a man between 50 and 75 years old who received an inactivated influenza vaccine. For the CDR3, the DNA is TGTGCCTGGAGCTCGCAGTTTAGCGAGCAGTACTTC. Translated: CAWSSQFSEQYF.